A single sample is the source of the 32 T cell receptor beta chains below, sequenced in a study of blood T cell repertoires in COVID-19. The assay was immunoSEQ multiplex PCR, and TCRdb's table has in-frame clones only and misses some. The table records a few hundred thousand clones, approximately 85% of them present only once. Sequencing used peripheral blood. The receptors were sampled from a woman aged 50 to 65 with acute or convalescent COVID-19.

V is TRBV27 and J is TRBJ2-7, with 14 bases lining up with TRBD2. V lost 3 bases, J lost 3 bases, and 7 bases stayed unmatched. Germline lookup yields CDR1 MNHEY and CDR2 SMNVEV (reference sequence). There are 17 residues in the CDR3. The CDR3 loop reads CASSFGLGLAGDYEQYF. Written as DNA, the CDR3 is TGTGCCAGCAGTTTTGGATTGGGACTAGCGGGAGACTACGAGCAGTACTTC.

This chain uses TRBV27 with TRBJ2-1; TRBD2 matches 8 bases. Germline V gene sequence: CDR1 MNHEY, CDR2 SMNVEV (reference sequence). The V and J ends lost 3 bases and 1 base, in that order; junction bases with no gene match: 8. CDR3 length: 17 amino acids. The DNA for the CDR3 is TGTGCCAGCAGTTTTTACACGACTAGCGCGTCCTACAATGAGCAGTTCTTC. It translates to CASSFYTTSASYNEQFF.

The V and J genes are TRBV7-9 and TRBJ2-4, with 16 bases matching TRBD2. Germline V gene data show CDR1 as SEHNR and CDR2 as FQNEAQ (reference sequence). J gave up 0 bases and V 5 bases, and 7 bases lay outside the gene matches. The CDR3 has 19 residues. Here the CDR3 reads CASSAPGLAGGLAKNIQYF. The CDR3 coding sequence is TGTGCCAGCAGCGCCCCGGGACTAGCGGGAGGGTTAGCCAAAAACATTCAGTACTTC.

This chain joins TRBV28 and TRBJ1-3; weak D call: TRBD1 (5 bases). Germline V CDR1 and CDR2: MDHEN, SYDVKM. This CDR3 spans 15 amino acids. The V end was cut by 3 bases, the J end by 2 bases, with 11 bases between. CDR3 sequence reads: CASSLGGFTGNTIYF. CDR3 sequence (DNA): TGTGCCAGCAGTTTGGGGGGATTTACTGGAAACACCATATATTTT.

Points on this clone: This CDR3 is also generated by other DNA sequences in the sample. CDR3 residues: CATSDPGTSGNEQFF. The CDR3 DNA is TGTGCCACCAGTGACCCCGGGACTAGCGGGAATGAGCAGTTCTTC. The rearrangement joins TRBV24-1 to TRBJ2-1; the match to TRBD2 covers 12 bases. Trimming removed 4 bases from V and 7 bases from J; junction bases left unmatched: 4. Per the germline V gene, CDR1 is KGHDR and CDR2 is SFDVKD. The CDR3 runs to 15 residues.

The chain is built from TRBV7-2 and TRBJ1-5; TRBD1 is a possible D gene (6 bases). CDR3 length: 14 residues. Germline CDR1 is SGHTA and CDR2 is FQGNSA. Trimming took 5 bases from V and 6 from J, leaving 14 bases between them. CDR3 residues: CASSPGLGAQPQHF. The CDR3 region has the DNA TGTGCCAGCAGCCCAGGGCTGGGGGCTCAGCCCCAGCATTTT.

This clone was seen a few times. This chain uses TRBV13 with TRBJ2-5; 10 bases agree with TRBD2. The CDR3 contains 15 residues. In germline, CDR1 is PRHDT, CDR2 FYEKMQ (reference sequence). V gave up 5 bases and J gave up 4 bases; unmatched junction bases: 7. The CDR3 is CASSPPSGSRETQYF. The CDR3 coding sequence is TGTGCCAGCAGCCCCCCTAGCGGGAGCAGAGAGACCCAGTACTTC.

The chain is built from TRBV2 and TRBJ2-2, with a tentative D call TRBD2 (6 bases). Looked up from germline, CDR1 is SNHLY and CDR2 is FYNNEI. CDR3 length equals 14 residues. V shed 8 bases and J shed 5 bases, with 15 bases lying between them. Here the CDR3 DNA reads TGTGCCAGCTGGGGGGAGGTGGGGACCGGGGAGCTGTTTTTT. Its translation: CASWGEVGTGELFF.

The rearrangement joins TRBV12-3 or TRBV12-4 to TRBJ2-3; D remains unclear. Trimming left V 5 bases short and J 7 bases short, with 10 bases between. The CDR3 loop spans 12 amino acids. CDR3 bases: TGTGCCAGCAGTCCCGGTACGAATACGCAGTATTTT. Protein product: CASSPGTNTQYF.

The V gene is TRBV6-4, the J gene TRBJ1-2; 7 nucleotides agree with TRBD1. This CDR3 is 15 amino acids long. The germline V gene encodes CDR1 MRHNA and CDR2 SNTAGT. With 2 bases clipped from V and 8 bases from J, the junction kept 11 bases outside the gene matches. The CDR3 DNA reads TGTGCCAGCAGTGACCTCGGGACAGCCTATTCGGGCTACACCTTC. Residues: CASSDLGTAYSGYTF.

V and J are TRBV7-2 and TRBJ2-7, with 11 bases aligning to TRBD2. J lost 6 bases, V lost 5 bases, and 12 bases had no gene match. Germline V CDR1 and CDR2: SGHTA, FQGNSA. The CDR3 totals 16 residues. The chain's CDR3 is CASSALAGVFQFEQYF. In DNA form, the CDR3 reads TGTGCCAGCAGCGCACTAGCGGGAGTGTTTCAGTTCGAGCAGTACTTC.

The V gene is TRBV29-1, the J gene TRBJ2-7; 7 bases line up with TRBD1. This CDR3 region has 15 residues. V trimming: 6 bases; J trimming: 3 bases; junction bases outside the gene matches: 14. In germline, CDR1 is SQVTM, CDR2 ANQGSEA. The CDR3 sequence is CSVDVTGEVNYEQYF. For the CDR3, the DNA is TGCAGCGTAGACGTTACAGGGGAAGTGAACTACGAGCAGTACTTC.

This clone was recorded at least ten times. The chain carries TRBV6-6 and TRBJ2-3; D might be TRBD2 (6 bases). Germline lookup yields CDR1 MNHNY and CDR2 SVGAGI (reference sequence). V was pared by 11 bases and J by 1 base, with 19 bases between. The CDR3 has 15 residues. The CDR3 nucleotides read TGTGCCGCCAGCAGTCTCCAGCGGGGCACAGATACGCAGTATTTT. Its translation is CAASSLQRGTDTQYF.

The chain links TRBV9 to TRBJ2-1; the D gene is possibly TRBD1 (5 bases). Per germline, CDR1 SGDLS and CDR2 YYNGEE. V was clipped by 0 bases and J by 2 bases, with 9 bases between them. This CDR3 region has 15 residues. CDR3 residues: CASSVATDTYNEQFF. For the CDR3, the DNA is TGTGCCAGCAGCGTAGCTACGGACACCTACAATGAGCAGTTCTTC.

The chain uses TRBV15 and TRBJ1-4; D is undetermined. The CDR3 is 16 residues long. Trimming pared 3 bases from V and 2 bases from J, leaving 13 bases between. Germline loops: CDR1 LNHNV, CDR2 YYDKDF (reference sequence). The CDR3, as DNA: TGTGCCACCAGCAGGTTTGGTCGGTTCACTAATGAAAAACTGTTTTTT. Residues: CATSRFGRFTNEKLFF.

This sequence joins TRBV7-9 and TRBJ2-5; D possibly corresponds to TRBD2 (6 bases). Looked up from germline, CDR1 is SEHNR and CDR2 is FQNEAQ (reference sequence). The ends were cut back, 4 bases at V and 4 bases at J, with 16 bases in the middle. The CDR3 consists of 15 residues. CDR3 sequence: CASSSAGGRIETQYF. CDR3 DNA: TGTGCCAGCAGCTCCGCCGGAGGGAGGATAGAGACCCAGTACTTC.

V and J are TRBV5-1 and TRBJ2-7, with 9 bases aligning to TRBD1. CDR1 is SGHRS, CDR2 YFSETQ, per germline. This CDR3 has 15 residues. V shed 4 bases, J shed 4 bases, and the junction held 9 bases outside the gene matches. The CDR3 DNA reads TGCGCCAGCAGCGACGGGACAGGGATGCGGTACGAGCAGTACTTC. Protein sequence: CASSDGTGMRYEQYF.

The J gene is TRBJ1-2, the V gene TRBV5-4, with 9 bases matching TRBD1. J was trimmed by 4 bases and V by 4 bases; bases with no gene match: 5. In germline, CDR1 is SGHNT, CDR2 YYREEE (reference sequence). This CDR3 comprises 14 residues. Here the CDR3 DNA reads TGTGCCAGCAGCGCGCGGACAGGGGTCTATGGCTACACCTTC. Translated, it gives CASSARTGVYGYTF.

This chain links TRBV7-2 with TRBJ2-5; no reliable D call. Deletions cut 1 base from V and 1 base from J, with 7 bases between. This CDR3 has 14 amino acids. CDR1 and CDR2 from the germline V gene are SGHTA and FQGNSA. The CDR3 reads CASSLGTVQETQYF. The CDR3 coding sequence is TGTGCCAGCAGCTTAGGCACAGTCCAAGAGACCCAGTACTTC.

The DNA of the CDR3 is TGCAGTGCTAGTGACAGGGCCAGGCAGCCCCAGCATTTT. Translation gives CSASDRARQPQHF. The chain is built from TRBV20-1 and TRBJ1-5; 7 nucleotides line up with TRBD1. The CDR3 is made up of 13 amino acids. Losses at the gene ends were 3 bases for V and 7 bases for J; bases not matched to a gene: 6. Germline CDR1 is DFQATT and CDR2 is SNEGSKA (reference sequence).

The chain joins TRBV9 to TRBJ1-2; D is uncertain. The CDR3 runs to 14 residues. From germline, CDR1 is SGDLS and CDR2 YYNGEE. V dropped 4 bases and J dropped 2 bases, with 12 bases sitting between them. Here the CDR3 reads CASSPTEANYGYTF. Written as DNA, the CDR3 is TGTGCCAGCAGCCCTACTGAGGCAAACTATGGCTACACCTTC.

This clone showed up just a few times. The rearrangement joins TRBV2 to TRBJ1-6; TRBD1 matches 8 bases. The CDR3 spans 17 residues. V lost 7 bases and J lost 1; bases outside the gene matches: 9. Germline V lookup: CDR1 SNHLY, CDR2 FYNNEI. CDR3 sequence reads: CASKKTGGTSYNSPLHF. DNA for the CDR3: TGTGCCAGCAAAAAAACAGGGGGTACTTCCTATAATTCACCCCTCCACTTT.

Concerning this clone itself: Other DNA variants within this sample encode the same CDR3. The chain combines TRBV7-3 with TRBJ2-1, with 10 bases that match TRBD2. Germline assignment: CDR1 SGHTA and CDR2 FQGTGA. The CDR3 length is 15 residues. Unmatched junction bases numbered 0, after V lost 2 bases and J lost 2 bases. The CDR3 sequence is CASSLLAGAYNEQFF. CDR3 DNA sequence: TGTGCCAGCAGCTTACTAGCGGGAGCCTACAATGAGCAGTTCTTC.

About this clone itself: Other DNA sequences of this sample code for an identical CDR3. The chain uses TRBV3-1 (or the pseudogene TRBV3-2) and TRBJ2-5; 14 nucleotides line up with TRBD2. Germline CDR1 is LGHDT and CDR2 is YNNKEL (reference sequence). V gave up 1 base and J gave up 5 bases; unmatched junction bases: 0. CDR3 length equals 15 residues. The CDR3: CASSQGLAGGETQYF. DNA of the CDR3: TGTGCCAGCAGCCAAGGACTAGCGGGAGGGGAGACCCAGTACTTC.

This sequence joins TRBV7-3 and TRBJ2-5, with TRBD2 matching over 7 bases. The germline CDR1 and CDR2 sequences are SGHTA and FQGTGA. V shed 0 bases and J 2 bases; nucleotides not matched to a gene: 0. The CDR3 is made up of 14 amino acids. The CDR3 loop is CASSLTGRQETQYF. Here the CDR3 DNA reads TGTGCCAGCAGCTTAACCGGGAGGCAAGAGACCCAGTACTTC.

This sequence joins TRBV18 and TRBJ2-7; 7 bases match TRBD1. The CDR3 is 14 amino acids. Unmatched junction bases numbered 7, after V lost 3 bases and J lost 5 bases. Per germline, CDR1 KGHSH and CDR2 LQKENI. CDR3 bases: TGTGCCAGCTCACCGACCACAGGGGAGAACGAGCAGTACTTC. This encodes CASSPTTGENEQYF.

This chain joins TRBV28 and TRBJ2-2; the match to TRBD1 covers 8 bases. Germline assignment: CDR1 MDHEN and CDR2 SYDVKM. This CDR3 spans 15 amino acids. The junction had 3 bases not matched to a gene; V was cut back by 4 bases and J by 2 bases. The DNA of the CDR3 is TGTGCCAGCAGTTCGGACAGGGACAACACCGGGGAGCTGTTTTTT. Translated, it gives CASSSDRDNTGELFF.

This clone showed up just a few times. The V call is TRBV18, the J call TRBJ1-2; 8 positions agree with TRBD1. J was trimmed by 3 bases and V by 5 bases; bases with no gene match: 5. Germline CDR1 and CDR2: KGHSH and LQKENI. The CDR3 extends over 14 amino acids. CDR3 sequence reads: CASSTTGEDYGYTF. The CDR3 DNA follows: TGTGCCAGCTCAACGACAGGGGAGGACTATGGCTACACCTTC. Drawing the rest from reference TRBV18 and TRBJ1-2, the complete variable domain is NAGVMQNPRHLVRRRGQEARLRCSPMKGHSHVYWYRQLPEEGLKFMVYLQKENIIDESGMPKERFSAEFPKEGPSILRIQQVVRGDSAAYFCASSTTGEDYGYTFGSGTRLTVV.

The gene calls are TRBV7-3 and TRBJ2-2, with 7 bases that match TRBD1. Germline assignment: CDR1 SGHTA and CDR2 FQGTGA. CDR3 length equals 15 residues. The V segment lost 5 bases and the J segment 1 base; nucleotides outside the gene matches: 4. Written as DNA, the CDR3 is TGTGCCAGCAGCCGGGGACAGAGGAACACCGGGGAGCTGTTTTTT. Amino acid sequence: CASSRGQRNTGELFF.

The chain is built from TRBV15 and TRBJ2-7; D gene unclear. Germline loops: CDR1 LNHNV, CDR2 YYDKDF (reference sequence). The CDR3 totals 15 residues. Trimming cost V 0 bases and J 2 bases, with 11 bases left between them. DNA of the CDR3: TGTGCCACCAGCAGAGATCGGGTCCGGACCTACGAGCAGTACTTC. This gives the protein CATSRDRVRTYEQYF.

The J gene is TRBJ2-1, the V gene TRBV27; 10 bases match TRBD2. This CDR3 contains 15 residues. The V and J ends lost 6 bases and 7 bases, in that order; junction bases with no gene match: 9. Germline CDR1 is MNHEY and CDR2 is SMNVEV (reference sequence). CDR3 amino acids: CASSLSGRARNEQFF. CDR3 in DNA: TGTGCCAGCAGCCTAAGCGGGAGGGCTCGAAATGAGCAGTTCTTC.

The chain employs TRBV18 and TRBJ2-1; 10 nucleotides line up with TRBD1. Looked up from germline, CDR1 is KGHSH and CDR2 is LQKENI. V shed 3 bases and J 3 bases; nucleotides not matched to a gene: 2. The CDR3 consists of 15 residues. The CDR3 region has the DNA TGTGCCAGCTCACCGTGGACAGGGGGCTACAATGAGCAGTTCTTC. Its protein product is CASSPWTGGYNEQFF.